This T cell receptor beta chain was found in a study of T cell responses to AZD1222 COVID-19 vaccine. General study results and limits: Clonal diversity was possibly underestimated; the donors were predominantly white British and more often female. Among spike-specific TCRs, nearly half reportedly target unmutated variant regions. There were vaccine-associated CD4 TCRs across spike, dominant at 160-218 and 743-854. Vaccination with two AZD1222 doses was followed by a rise in Spike-specific TCR breadth and depth.

The repertoire was sequenced with immunoSEQ multiplex PCR; TCRdb's copy has only in-frame clones and lacks some. Among about 110,000 clones listed, around 92% were seen once. Of note for this clone: Its antigen is not known.

This clonotype was sampled from an adult who received the AZD1222 COVID-19 vaccine. The source was peripheral blood, collected 28 days after the second AZD1222 dose.

CDR3 coding DNA: TGTGCCAGCAGACCCGTTTCTTCGTTGGCCGGGGAGCTGTTTTTT. This codes for CASRPVSSLAGELFF. This chain connects TRBV11-2 to TRBJ2-2; D gene unclear. The CDR3 runs 15 residues. Trimming took 6 bases from V and 6 from J, leaving 17 bases between them. CDR1 and CDR2 (germline): SGHAT, FQNNGV.